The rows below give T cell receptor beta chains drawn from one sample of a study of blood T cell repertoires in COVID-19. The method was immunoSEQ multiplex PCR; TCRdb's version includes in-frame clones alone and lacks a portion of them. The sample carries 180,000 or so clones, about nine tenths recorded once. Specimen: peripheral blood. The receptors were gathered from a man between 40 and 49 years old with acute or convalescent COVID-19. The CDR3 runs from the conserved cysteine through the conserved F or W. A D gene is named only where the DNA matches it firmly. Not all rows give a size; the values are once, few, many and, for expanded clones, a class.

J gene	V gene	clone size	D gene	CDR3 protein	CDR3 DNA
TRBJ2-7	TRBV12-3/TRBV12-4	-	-	CASSRGCEQYF	TGTGCCAGCAGCCGGGGGTGCGAGCAGTACTTC
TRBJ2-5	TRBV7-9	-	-	CASSRGPGVSPDQETQYF	TGTGCCAGCAGTCGTGGGCCGGGGGTGAGTCCCGATCAAGAGACCCAGTACTTC
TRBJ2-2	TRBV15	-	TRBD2	CATSSLGGGMTGELFF	TGTGCCACCAGCAGCCTCGGGGGGGGGATGACCGGGGAGCTGTTTTTT
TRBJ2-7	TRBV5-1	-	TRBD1	CASSWDRPLDEQYF	TGCGCCAGCAGCTGGGACAGGCCTTTGGACGAGCAGTACTTC
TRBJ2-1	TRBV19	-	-	CASSIFPGPQDEQFF	TGTGCCAGTAGTATATTCCCAGGGCCCCAGGATGAGCAGTTCTTC
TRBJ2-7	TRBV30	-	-	CAWTPRGPRDEQYF	TGTGCCTGGACCCCCCGGGGTCCTCGGGACGAGCAGTACTTC
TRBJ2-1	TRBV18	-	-	CASSPGPGLKGGAYNEQFF	TGTGCCAGCTCACCCGGCCCGGGACTCAAAGGAGGAGCTTACAATGAGCAGTTCTTC
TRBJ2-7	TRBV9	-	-	CASSVDGFGYEQYF	TGTGCCAGCAGCGTAGACGGGTTCGGGTACGAGCAGTACTTC
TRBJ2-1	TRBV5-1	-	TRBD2	CASSFGLAGRSSYNEQFF	TGCGCCAGCAGCTTCGGACTAGCGGGAAGGAGCTCCTACAATGAGCAGTTCTTC
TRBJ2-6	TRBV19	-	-	CASSGGHSSSGANVLTF	TGTGCCAGTAGTGGGGGACACTCCAGCTCTGGGGCCAACGTCCTGACTTTC
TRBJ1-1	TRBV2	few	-	CASSSDTTEAFF	TGTGCCAGCAGTTCAGATACCACTGAAGCTTTCTTT